These T cell receptor beta chains were read from a single sample in a study of cytomegalovirus exposure and HLA in healthy donors. Profiling relied on immunoSEQ multiplex PCR, and the TCRdb table lists in-frame clones only, not all of them. The table lists about 180,000 clones, 80% to 90% of them singletons, with 1% to 1.5% in the top ten. Sequenced input: PBMCs. The receptors stem from a girl aged 2 to 10 in good health and CMV-seropositive. The CDR3 runs from the conserved cysteine through the conserved F or W. D genes are given only for firm matches. The size field is filled for only some rows; it gives once, few, many or a size class.

J: TRBJ2-1; V: TRBV5-4; size: NA; D: TRBD2; DNA: TGTGCCAGCACTATAGGGACTAGCAACTACAATGAGCAGTTCTTC; CDR3: CASTIGTSNYNEQFF
J: TRBJ1-2; V: TRBV27; size: once; D: NA; DNA: TGTGCCAGCAGTCGCCGTGGGGGGGACTATGGCTACACCTTC; CDR3: CASSRRGGDYGYTF
J: TRBJ2-2; V: TRBV6-5; size: NA; D: NA; DNA: TGTGCCAGCCCCATATCGAGCGGGGAGCTGTTTTTT; CDR3: CASPISSGELFF
J: TRBJ2-1; V: TRBV5-4; size: NA; D: NA; DNA: TGTGCCAGCAGCTTGGACAGGGTGAACAATGAGCAGTTCTTC; CDR3: CASSLDRVNNEQFF
J: TRBJ1-2; V: TRBV10-3; size: NA; D: TRBD1; DNA: TGTGCCATCAGTTTGCACCGGGACAGCGGGCTAAAAAGCGATGGCTACACCTTC; CDR3: CAISLHRDSGLKSDGYTF
J: TRBJ1-6; V: TRBV19; size: NA; D: TRBD1; DNA: TGTGCCAGTACCAACGACAGGGCCCATAATTCACCCCTCCACTTT; CDR3: CASTNDRAHNSPLHF
J: TRBJ2-7; V: TRBV19; size: NA; D: NA; DNA: TGTGCCAGTAGTATAGCGGCAGGGACACTCTCCTACGAGCAGTACTTC; CDR3: CASSIAAGTLSYEQYF
J: TRBJ2-7; V: TRBV12-5; size: NA; D: TRBD1; DNA: TGTGCTAGTGCCGCTGGGACAGTCAAAGAGCAGTACTTC; CDR3: CASAAGTVKEQYF
J: TRBJ1-2; V: TRBV11-1; size: NA; D: NA; DNA: TGTGCCAGCAGCCCCCGCGGCGCGCATGGCTACACCTTC; CDR3: CASSPRGAHGYTF
J: TRBJ2-6; V: TRBV5-6; size: NA; D: NA; DNA: TGTGCCAGCAGCTTTGGGAGCTCTGGGGCCAACGTCCTGACTTTC; CDR3: CASSFGSSGANVLTF
J: TRBJ1-1; V: TRBV19; size: NA; D: NA; DNA: TGTGCCAGTAGCATGGGGGGGACTGAAGCTTTCTTT; CDR3: CASSMGGTEAFF
J: TRBJ1-2; V: TRBV6-1; size: NA; D: NA; DNA: TGTGCCAGCAGGCCGACTCTGGCTAACTATGGCTACACCTTC; CDR3: CASRPTLANYGYTF
J: TRBJ2-3; V: TRBV5-1; size: once; D: NA; DNA: TGCGCCAGCAGCTTGGGGCTTCCTAGCACAGATACGCAGTATTTT; CDR3: CASSLGLPSTDTQYF
J: TRBJ1-1; V: TRBV7-8; size: NA; D: NA; DNA: TGTGCCAGCAGCACCCCGACTCGCCTAGGGGCAGCTTTCTTT; CDR3: CASSTPTRLGAAFF
J: TRBJ2-6; V: TRBV5-4; size: NA; D: NA; DNA: TGTGCCAGCAGCGGTGACAGGCTGCGCTCTGGGGCCAACGTCCTGACTTTC; CDR3: CASSGDRLRSGANVLTF
J: TRBJ1-4; V: TRBV6-5; size: NA; D: NA; DNA: TGTGCCAGCAGTTACTCGGGCGGGGGTACTAATGAAAAACTGTTTTTT; CDR3: CASSYSGGGTNEKLFF
J: TRBJ1-3; V: TRBV15; size: NA; D: NA; DNA: TGTGCCACCAGCAGGAATCAGGGCCCTGGAAACACCATATATTTT; CDR3: CATSRNQGPGNTIYF
J: TRBJ2-1; V: TRBV19; size: NA; D: NA; DNA: TGTGCCAGTAGTACCCTAGCTGGACAGCACTACAATGAGCAGTTCTTC; CDR3: CASSTLAGQHYNEQFF
J: TRBJ2-2; V: TRBV5-6; size: NA; D: TRBD2; DNA: TGTGCCAGCAGCTTAACCGGGGGGGGAATTAACACCGGGGAGCTGTTTTTT; CDR3: CASSLTGGGINTGELFF
J: TRBJ2-1; V: TRBV5-1; size: NA; D: TRBD1; DNA: TGCGCCAGCAGCGGTGGACAGGGGAACTACAATGAGCAGTTCTTC; CDR3: CASSGGQGNYNEQFF
J: TRBJ2-7; V: TRBV30; size: NA; D: NA; DNA: TGTGCCTGGAAAAGGACTCTTAGCTCCTACGAGCAGTACTTC; CDR3: CAWKRTLSSYEQYF
J: TRBJ2-1; V: TRBV5-1; size: NA; D: NA; DNA: TGCGCCAGCAGCTTGGACCCAGGGAATGAGCAGTTCTTC; CDR3: CASSLDPGNEQFF
J: TRBJ2-4; V: TRBV19; size: NA; D: TRBD1; DNA: TGTGCCAGTAGTACAGGACAGGGTAAAGCCAAAAACATTCAGTACTTC; CDR3: CASSTGQGKAKNIQYF
J: TRBJ1-1; V: TRBV6-6; size: NA; D: NA; DNA: TGTGCCAGCACCCGGGGGGTGCGCACTGAAGCTTTCTTT; CDR3: CASTRGVRTEAFF
J: TRBJ2-3; V: TRBV5-1; size: once; D: TRBD1; DNA: TGCGCCAGCAGCTTGTCCACAGGGGGGCGGGGCACAGATACGCAGTATTTT; CDR3: CASSLSTGGRGTDTQYF
J: TRBJ2-1; V: TRBV5-1; size: NA; D: TRBD2; DNA: TGCGCCAGCAGCGCTCAGGGGCGGGGGGAGGGTGAGCAGTTCTTC; CDR3: CASSAQGRGEGEQFF
J: TRBJ2-3; V: TRBV5-1; size: NA; D: NA; DNA: TGCGCCAGCAGCTTGGAACAGGGCACAGATACGCAGTATTTT; CDR3: CASSLEQGTDTQYF
J: TRBJ1-2; V: TRBV18; size: NA; D: NA; DNA: TGTGCCAGCTCATCAGGGACTGACAACTATGGCTACACCTTC; CDR3: CASSSGTDNYGYTF
J: TRBJ1-2; V: TRBV10-3; size: NA; D: TRBD1; DNA: TGTGCCATCAGTCGCGACAGGGGATCCCCTTATGGCTACACCTTC; CDR3: CAISRDRGSPYGYTF
J: TRBJ1-5; V: TRBV6-1; size: NA; D: NA; DNA: TGTGCCAGCAGGGGGGAAAAGGGGGGGACTCAGCCCCAGCATTTT; CDR3: CASRGEKGGTQPQHF
J: TRBJ2-3; V: TRBV30; size: NA; D: TRBD2; DNA: TGTGCCTGGACCCTTAGCGGGAGCACAGATACGCAGTATTTT; CDR3: CAWTLSGSTDTQYF
J: TRBJ1-2; V: TRBV6-1; size: few; D: TRBD1; DNA: TGTGCCAGCAGGAAGACAGGGTACGGCTACACCTTC; CDR3: CASRKTGYGYTF
J: TRBJ1-5; V: TRBV5-8; size: NA; D: NA; DNA: TGTGCCAGCAGCTCCACGGGACTATCTTTCGGCAATCAGCCCCAGCATTTT; CDR3: CASSSTGLSFGNQPQHF
J: TRBJ2-5; V: TRBV5-1; size: NA; D: TRBD2; DNA: TGCGCCAGCAGCCCGATAGTAGCGGGAGGGGAAGAGACCCAGTACTTC; CDR3: CASSPIVAGGEETQYF
J: TRBJ2-5; V: TRBV28; size: NA; D: NA; DNA: TGTGCCAGCAGTTTGGGGGGAGGTGGCCAAGAGACCCAGTACTTC; CDR3: CASSLGGGGQETQYF
J: TRBJ1-1; V: TRBV4-2; size: few; D: TRBD1; DNA: TGTGCCAGCAGCCAAGATACAGGGGAGGCCACTGAAGCTTTCTTT; CDR3: CASSQDTGEATEAFF
J: TRBJ2-6; V: TRBV9; size: NA; D: TRBD2; DNA: TGTGCCAGCGGGCAGGGACTAACTGGGGCCAACGTCCTGACTTTC; CDR3: CASGQGLTGANVLTF
J: TRBJ2-4; V: TRBV5-8; size: NA; D: TRBD1; DNA: TGTGCCAGCAGCTTGGCAGGGGGCGGTGGCATTCAGTACTTC; CDR3: CASSLAGGGGIQYF
J: TRBJ1-2; V: TRBV19; size: NA; D: TRBD1; DNA: TGTGCCAGTAGTATAGATCCAGCCCGGACAGGGTTGTATGGCTACACCTTC; CDR3: CASSIDPARTGLYGYTF
J: TRBJ2-3; V: TRBV10-1; size: NA; D: NA; DNA: TGCGCCAGCAGCATTACAGGGACAGATACGCAGTATTTT; CDR3: CASSITGTDTQYF
J: TRBJ2-7; V: TRBV7-9; size: few; D: TRBD2; DNA: TGTGCCAGCATCCGGACTAGCTTATCCTACGAGCAGTACTTC; CDR3: CASIRTSLSYEQYF
J: TRBJ2-7; V: TRBV28; size: NA; D: NA; DNA: TGTGCCAGCAGATCCGGTGAACGCGAGCAGTACTTC; CDR3: CASRSGEREQYF